A single sample is the source of the 21 T cell receptor beta chains below, sequenced in a study of PD-1 blockade in classical Hodgkin lymphoma. Libraries were prepared by immunoSEQ multiplex PCR; TCRdb keeps only in-frame clonotypes and omits some of them. Among some 52,000 clones listed, roughly nine tenths were seen once. Regarding time point: cycle 4 day 1 (C4D1), after less than 7 weeks of nivolumab. Autologous stem cell transplantation was followed by relapse in every patient, and brentuximab vedotin exposure varied. This specimen was peripheral blood mononuclear cells (PBMCs), taken before the fourth cycle of nivolumab. Every receptor here comes from a human donor with classical Hodgkin lymphoma.

This clone was counted between two and nine times. The rearrangement uses TRBV6-1 and TRBJ2-1; TRBD1 or TRBD2 may be the D gene (6 bases each). Germline CDR1 and CDR2: MNHNS and SASEGT. The ends were cut back, 8 bases at V and 2 bases at J, with 10 bases in the middle. This CDR3 is 13 amino acids long. CDR3 nucleotide sequence: TGTGCCAGCGGTGGGGGGCCCTACAATGAGCAGTTCTTC. Residues: CASGGGPYNEQFF.

This clone was observed once. The V and J genes are TRBV19 and TRBJ1-4, with TRBD1 as a possible D gene (6 bases). V was trimmed by 9 bases and J by 8 bases, leaving 16 bases between them. The CDR3 contains 13 residues. CDR1 is LNHDA, CDR2 SQIVND, per germline (reference sequence). CDR3 coding DNA: TGTGCCAGCTCAGGGGACGTCTCGGAAAAACTGTTTTTT. Translation gives CASSGDVSEKLFF.

V and J are TRBV29-1 and TRBJ1-3; D gene ambiguous. The CDR3 length is 15 residues. From germline, CDR1 is SQVTM and CDR2 ANQGSEA. The ends were cut back, 4 bases at V and 0 bases at J, with 13 bases in the middle. In DNA, the CDR3 is TGCAGCGTTGTTGGAGAAATGTCCTCTGGAAACACCATATATTTT. This gives the protein CSVVGEMSSGNTIYF.

Comment on this clone: The identical CDR3 is also encoded by other nucleotide sequences in the sample. V usage is TRBV19 and J usage is TRBJ1-5; a weak D match, TRBD1 (6 bases). The CDR3 loop spans 14 amino acids. V lost 3 bases to trimming and J lost 4 bases, with 10 bases between them. Germline lookup yields CDR1 LNHDA and CDR2 SQIVND (reference sequence). CDR3 amino acids: CASSIVRGNQPQHF. CDR3 bases: TGTGCCAGTAGTATCGTAAGGGGGAATCAGCCCCAGCATTTT.

V is TRBV25-1 and J is TRBJ2-5; tentative D call: TRBD2 (5 bases). V lost 4 bases to trimming and J lost 2 bases, with 11 bases between them. The CDR3 has 14 residues. CDR1 is MGHDK and CDR2 is SYGVNS in the germline V gene. The CDR3 here is CASSGFGLQETQYF. The CDR3 DNA is TGTGCCAGCAGTGGATTTGGACTTCAAGAGACCCAGTACTTC.

The rearrangement uses TRBV11-1 and TRBJ2-2, with D tentatively TRBD1 (5 bases). The V gene's germline CDR1 is SGHAT and CDR2 FQDESV (reference sequence). This CDR3 region has 13 residues. V dropped 5 bases and J dropped 5 bases, with 9 bases sitting between them. CDR3 sequence: CASSAYRTGELFF. The CDR3 DNA reads TGTGCCAGCAGCGCGTACAGGACCGGGGAGCTGTTTTTT.

The chain couples TRBV6-6 to TRBJ2-5, with no clear D. The CDR3 runs 13 residues. V gave up 8 bases and J gave up 3 bases, with 13 bases separating them. Germline V gene sequence: CDR1 MNHNY, CDR2 SVGAGI (reference sequence). Here the CDR3 reads CASSQGPKETQYF. In DNA, the CDR3 is TGTGCCAGCTCACAAGGGCCCAAAGAGACCCAGTACTTC.

This sequence joins TRBV11-3 and TRBJ2-3; TRBD1 aligns across 9 bases. The CDR3 is 14 amino acids. V trimming: 1 base; J trimming: 4 bases; junction bases outside the gene matches: 0. Per germline, CDR1 SGHNT and CDR2 YENEEA. DNA for the CDR3: TGTGCCAGCAGCTTAGGACAGGGGGCAGATACGCAGTATTTT. As protein: CASSLGQGADTQYF.

The chain combines TRBV19 with TRBJ1-5; 8 nucleotides agree with TRBD1. In germline, CDR1 is LNHDA, CDR2 SQIVND (reference sequence). V dropped 3 bases and J dropped 5; count of bases not matched to a gene: 9. This CDR3 comprises 16 residues. The CDR3 DNA reads as TGTGCCAGTAGTATCGCCGGACAGGGCCCGCATCAGCCCCAGCATTTT. Its translation: CASSIAGQGPHQPQHF.

The CDR3 DNA reads as TGTGCCAGTAGGGGGTCTGGGTCTGGTGGCTACACCTTC. As protein: CASRGSGSGGYTF. V and J are TRBV19 and TRBJ1-2; the D is unclear. This CDR3 has 13 amino acids. CDR1 is LNHDA, CDR2 SQIVND, per germline (reference sequence). The germline V and J ends were trimmed by 6 bases and 7 bases, with 15 bases remaining between them.

V gene TRBV29-1 combines with J gene TRBJ2-5; D unresolved. Germline V gene lookup returns CDR1 SQVTM and CDR2 ANQGSEA. CDR3 length equals 14 residues. V lost 5 bases, J lost 5 bases, and 18 bases lay in between. CDR3 sequence reads: CSVLEPFFGETQYF. CDR3 DNA: TGCAGCGTTTTAGAGCCATTCTTCGGGGAGACCCAGTACTTC.

This clone was detected once. The gene calls are TRBV6-5 and TRBJ1-6; the D gene is possibly TRBD1 (5 bases). This CDR3 spans 15 amino acids. The germline V gene encodes CDR1 MNHEY and CDR2 SVGAGI. V dropped 7 bases and J dropped 0 bases, with 10 bases sitting between them. The CDR3 is CASKRDDSYNSPLHF. The CDR3, as DNA: TGTGCCAGCAAACGGGACGACTCCTATAATTCACCCCTCCACTTT.

The V gene is TRBV7-2, the J gene TRBJ2-3; 11 positions match TRBD2. The CDR3 consists of 16 residues. Germline V gene data show CDR1 as SGHTA and CDR2 as FQGNSA. V was clipped by 1 base and J by 3 bases; unmatched bases: 3. This chain's CDR3 is CASSLGLAGSTDTQYF. CDR3 DNA: TGTGCCAGCAGCTTAGGACTAGCGGGATCGACAGATACGCAGTATTTT.

The table lists this clone with a few counts. The chain couples TRBV5-4 to TRBJ2-2, with 9 bases identical to TRBD2. CDR1 is SGHNT and CDR2 is YYREEE in the germline V gene (reference sequence). V shed 4 bases and J 5 bases; nucleotides not matched to a gene: 9. The CDR3 covers 16 residues. The CDR3 protein is CASSGGLATETGELFF. The CDR3, as DNA: TGTGCCAGCAGCGGCGGACTAGCGACTGAAACCGGGGAGCTGTTTTTT.

This clone was observed a single time. The chain joins TRBV27 to TRBJ2-2, with 7 bases lining up with TRBD2. Germline V gene sequence: CDR1 MNHEY, CDR2 SMNVEV (reference sequence). This CDR3 has 16 residues. The ends lost 5 bases at V and 2 bases at J; junction bases unmatched: 8. The CDR3 sequence is CASSIHSSGNTGELFF. Written as DNA, the CDR3 is TGTGCCAGCAGTATCCATTCTAGCGGCAACACCGGGGAGCTGTTTTTT.

The chain links TRBV19 to TRBJ2-3; 7 positions match TRBD2. The CDR3 has 16 residues. Germline loops: CDR1 LNHDA, CDR2 SQIVND (reference sequence). The ends lost 7 bases at V and 4 bases at J; junction bases unmatched: 14. This CDR3 is CASTERGSGPSDTQYF. The DNA for the CDR3 is TGTGCCAGTACCGAGAGGGGTAGCGGGCCCTCAGATACGCAGTATTTT.

The chain couples TRBV28 to TRBJ1-2, with D possibly matching TRBD1 (5 bases). Germline V gene sequence: CDR1 MDHEN, CDR2 SYDVKM. Between the trimmed V and J ends, which lost 7 bases and 4 bases, there was a span of 19 bases. This CDR3 has 15 amino acids. CDR3 DNA: TGTGCCAGCATGGAAGGGACCCATCCCTCCTATGGCTACACCTTC. Encoded protein: CASMEGTHPSYGYTF.

This rearrangement joins TRBV2 to TRBJ2-5; 8 bases line up with TRBD1. The CDR3 totals 15 residues. The germline V gene encodes CDR1 SNHLY and CDR2 FYNNEI. V shed 5 bases, J shed 2 bases, and the junction held 7 bases outside the gene matches. CDR3 sequence (DNA): TGTGCCAGCAGTACTCAGGGGGCGGGACAAGAGACCCAGTACTTC. Translation: CASSTQGAGQETQYF.

This chain uses TRBV5-1 with TRBJ2-5; 9 bases align to TRBD1. Unmatched junction bases numbered 9, after V lost 0 bases and J lost 9 bases. This CDR3 is built from 15 residues. Per germline, CDR1 SGHRS and CDR2 YFSETQ. CDR3 region: CASSLEGQGLGAQYF. The CDR3 coding sequence is TGCGCCAGCAGCTTGGAGGGACAGGGCCTTGGGGCCCAGTACTTC.

The rearrangement joins TRBV19 to TRBJ1-2; TRBD1 matches at 8 bases. CDR3 length: 12 amino acids. With 6 bases clipped from V and 5 bases from J, the junction kept 2 bases outside the gene matches. Germline V lookup: CDR1 LNHDA, CDR2 SQIVND (reference sequence). The chain's CDR3 is CASRRQGYGYTF. As DNA, the CDR3 is TGTGCCAGTAGAAGACAGGGGTATGGCTACACCTTC.

The chain combines TRBV19 with TRBJ2-7, with 8 positions matching TRBD1. The CDR3 loop spans 18 amino acids. The V and J ends lost 3 bases and 1 base, in that order; junction bases with no gene match: 14. Per germline, CDR1 LNHDA and CDR2 SQIVND (reference sequence). CDR3 bases: TGTGCCAGTAGTATTTCGTATGCCGGGACAGGATTATCCTACGAGCAGTACTTC. Its protein product is CASSISYAGTGLSYEQYF.